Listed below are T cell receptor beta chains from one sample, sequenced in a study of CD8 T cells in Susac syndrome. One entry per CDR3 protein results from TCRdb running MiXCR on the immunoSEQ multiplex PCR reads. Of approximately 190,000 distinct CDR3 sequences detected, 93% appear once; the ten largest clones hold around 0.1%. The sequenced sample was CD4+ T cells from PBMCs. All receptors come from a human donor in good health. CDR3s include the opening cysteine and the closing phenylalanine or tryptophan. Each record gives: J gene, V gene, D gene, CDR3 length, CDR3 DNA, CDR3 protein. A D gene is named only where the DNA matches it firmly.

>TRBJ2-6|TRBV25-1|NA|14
TGTGCCAGCAGTGAATTTGGTGGGGCCAACGTCCTGACTTTC
CASSEFGGANVLTF
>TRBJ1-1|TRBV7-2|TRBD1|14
TGTGCCAGCGGAATGACAGGGGGGAACACTGAAGCTTTCTTT
CASGMTGGNTEAFF
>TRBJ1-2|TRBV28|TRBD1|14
TGTGCCAGCGTAAGACCGGGACAGGGGCCTGGCTACACCTTC
CASVRPGQGPGYTF
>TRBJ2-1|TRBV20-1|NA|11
TGCAGTGCTAGTCACCACAATGAGCAGTTCTTC
CSASHHNEQFF
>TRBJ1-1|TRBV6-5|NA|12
TGTGCCAGCAGGGCGGGGAACACTGAAGCTTTCTTT
CASRAGNTEAFF
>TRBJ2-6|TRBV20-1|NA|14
TGCAGTGCTAGAGTGGCCGCAAGGGCCAACGTCCTGACTTTC
CSARVAARANVLTF
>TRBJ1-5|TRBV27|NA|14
TGTGCCAGCAGTTTCCGGGGCGAAAATCAGCCCCAGCATTTT
CASSFRGENQPQHF
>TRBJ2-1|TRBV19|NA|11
TGTGCCAGTAGTATAGATCGTACGAGGTTCTTC
CASSIDRTRFF
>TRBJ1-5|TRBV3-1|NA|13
TGTGCCAGCAGCCAAAGAGAGGGGCAGCCCCAGCATTTT
CASSQREGQPQHF
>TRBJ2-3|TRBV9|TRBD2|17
TGTGCCAGCAGCGTAGACCTAGCGGGGGGCCTCACAGATACGCAGTATTTT
CASSVDLAGGLTDTQYF
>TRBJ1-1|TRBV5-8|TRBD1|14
TGTGCCAGCAGCCGAATGTTGACAGGGACTGAAGCTTTCTTT
CASSRMLTGTEAFF